A selection of T cell receptor beta chains follows, all from one sample in a study of OX40 agonist ivuxolimab in advanced cancers. The repertoire was sequenced with immunoSEQ multiplex PCR; TCRdb's copy has only in-frame clones and lacks some. The data show about 55,000 clones, with around 88% seen just once and approximately 13% held by the top ten. The sample in question was CD4+ or CD8+ T cells sorted from blood, obtained in a trial of the OX40 agonist ivuxolimab. The receptors come from an adult with an advanced solid tumor such as melanoma, head and neck, liver or kidney cancer. Each CDR3 is given with its conserved first and last residue. A D gene is named only where the DNA matches it firmly. Expanded clones are given a class, and other clones once, few, many or no size at all.

>15|NA|TRBJ2-7|TRBV6-6|NA
TGTGCCAGCAGTTACTCCGGTCAGTCCGGATGGGAGCAGTACTTC
CASSYSGQSGWEQYF
>13|once|TRBJ1-1|TRBV15|NA
TGTGCCACCAGCAGAGAGATGAACACTGAAGCTTTCTTT
CATSREMNTEAFF
>11|NA|TRBJ2-3|TRBV2|NA
TGTTGTAGTTTCTACGTGGATACGCAGTATTTT
CCSFYVDTQYF
>20|NA|TRBJ2-7|TRBV28|TRBD1
TGTGCCAGCAGTTTCCCCCTAGCAAGCCCGGAGGACAGGCTACAGTACGAGCAGTACTTC
CASSFPLASPEDRLQYEQYF
>14|NA|TRBJ2-2|TRBV6-5|NA
TGTGCCAGCAGTGGGGACTTATTCACCGGGGAGCTGTTTTTT
CASSGDLFTGELFF
>14|once|TRBJ2-3|TRBV7-9|NA
TGTGCCAGCAGCGCCCTAGGAGTTGAAGATACGCAGTATTTT
CASSALGVEDTQYF
>15|NA|TRBJ2-1|TRBV28|NA
TGTGCCAGCAGTCCTCTATCGGACGGCTACAATGAGCAGTTCTTC
CASSPLSDGYNEQFF
>15|NA|TRBJ2-2|TRBV6-5|NA
TGTGCCAGCAGAAAGAGGGACCGAACCACCGGGGAGCTGTTTTTT
CASRKRDRTTGELFF
>14|once|TRBJ1-1|TRBV29-1|TRBD1
TGCAGCGTTGGAGACAGGGGGCCGTGGACTGAAGCTTTCTTT
CSVGDRGPWTEAFF
>15|NA|TRBJ2-7|TRBV4-1|NA
TGCGCCAGCAGCCAAGACAGGGTGAGGACCTACGAGCAGTACTTC
CASSQDRVRTYEQYF